The 14 T cell receptor beta chains presented below share a single source sample, sequenced in a study of beta chain features in type 1 diabetes. Isolated RNA was reverse transcribed in full, so expressed TCRB transcripts were sequenced. Here immunoSEQ multiplex PCR was the method, and the copy in TCRdb shows in-frame clones only, minus some. The sample shows hundreds of thousands of clones, about 30% of them seen only once. Material: naive CD4+ T cells from blood. The receptors originated from a man between 18 and 29 years old in good health.

A few counts support this clone. The chain joins TRBV5-1 to TRBJ2-3; D unclear. Germline CDR1 SGHRS, CDR2 YFSETQ. This CDR3 spans 13 amino acids. Trimming pared 5 bases from V and 3 bases from J, leaving 10 bases between. The CDR3 DNA follows: TGCGCCAGCAGGGTCGGAATGACAGATACGCAGTATTTT. The encoded protein is CASRVGMTDTQYF.

A few counts support this clone. The chain is built from TRBV10-3 and TRBJ2-7; 9 positions match TRBD2. This CDR3 comprises 14 residues. The V segment lost 10 bases and the J segment 5 bases; nucleotides outside the gene matches: 12. The germline V gene has CDR1 ENHRY and CDR2 SYGVKD. CDR3 loop: CATGIAGVADEQYF. The CDR3 DNA reads TGTGCCACCGGAATAGCGGGAGTAGCCGACGAGCAGTACTTC.

This clone occurred a few times. The chain recombines TRBV7-9 with TRBJ2-2, with D possibly TRBD1 on 6 matching bases. Germline V lookup: CDR1 SEHNR, CDR2 FQNEAQ (reference sequence). V was pared by 5 bases and J by 5 bases, with 18 bases between. The CDR3 is 16 amino acids. CDR3 residues: CASSTTPQGGTGELFF. The CDR3 DNA sequence: TGTGCCAGCAGCACAACCCCACAGGGTGGGACCGGGGAGCTGTTTTTT.

This clone was seen a few times. This sequence joins TRBV25-1 and TRBJ1-5, with 9 bases that match TRBD1. Germline CDR1 and CDR2: MGHDK and SYGVNS. J lost 5 bases, V lost 3 bases, and 2 bases had no gene match. This CDR3 region has 14 residues. The DNA for the CDR3 is TGTGCCAGCAGTGATAGACAGGGGGATCAGCCCCAGCATTTT. Translation gives CASSDRQGDQPQHF.

The sample holds a few counts of this clone. The chain has TRBV9 and TRBJ1-2; weak D call: TRBD1 (5 bases). CDR3 length: 14 amino acids. Trimming removed 2 bases from V and 3 bases from J, with 11 bases in between. Germline CDR1 reads SGDLS; CDR2 reads YYNGEE. The CDR3 region is CASSVMGQDYGYTF. CDR3 DNA sequence: TGTGCCAGCAGCGTGATGGGGCAGGACTATGGCTACACCTTC.

This clone was counted a few times. The V call is TRBV30, the J call TRBJ2-7; 11 bases map to TRBD2. The trim removed 8 bases at V and 4 bases at J, leaving 7 bases unmatched. Germline CDR1 is GTSNPN and CDR2 is SVGIG (reference sequence). The CDR3 spans 13 residues. CDR3 sequence (DNA): TGTGCCGGAGGCGGGACTAGCGGATACGAGCAGTACTTC. Residues: CAGGGTSGYEQYF.

The chain employs TRBV29-1 and TRBJ1-3; D possibly corresponds to TRBD1 (5 bases). V was shortened by 7 bases and J by 0 bases, with 13 bases between the two germline ends. The germline V gene has CDR1 SQVTM and CDR2 ANQGSEA. This CDR3 region has 14 residues. The CDR3 DNA reads as TGCAGCGCTTGGGACTCCGGCTCTGGAAACACCATATATTTT. Translated, it gives CSAWDSGSGNTIYF.

The CDR3 nucleotides are TGTGCCAGCAAGGTGACGGGTAACACCGGGGAGCTGTTTTTT. Residues: CASKVTGNTGELFF. V usage is TRBV9 and J usage is TRBJ2-2; D call uncertain. The V gene's germline CDR1 is SGDLS and CDR2 YYNGEE. V was pared by 6 bases and J by 2 bases, with 11 bases between. This CDR3 is built from 14 residues.

J is TRBJ1-2 and V is TRBV30; D is perhaps TRBD1 (6 bases). The germline V gene encodes CDR1 GTSNPN and CDR2 SVGIG (reference sequence). The CDR3 is made up of 13 amino acids. The V gene lost 8 bases and the J gene lost 8 bases, with 21 bases spanning the gap. The chain's CDR3 is CARMDGDGTGYTF. CDR3 in DNA: TGTGCCCGTATGGACGGGGATGGGACAGGCTACACCTTC.

This chain links TRBV7-9 with TRBJ2-7, with 9 bases aligning to TRBD1. Germline V gives CDR1 SEHNR, CDR2 FQNEAQ (reference sequence). The length of the CDR3 is 17 residues. The junction had 12 bases not matched to a gene; V was cut back by 5 bases and J by 1 base. Written as DNA, the CDR3 is TGTGCCAGCAGCCATTCGAGTGGACAGGGGCGATCCTACGAGCAGTACTTC. It specifies CASSHSSGQGRSYEQYF.

The chain employs TRBV7-9 and TRBJ2-2; the D is unclear. Per germline, CDR1 SEHNR and CDR2 FQNEAQ (reference sequence). CDR3 length: 14 residues. Trimming took off 2 bases at V and 11 bases at J, with 15 bases between the two ends. The CDR3 region is CASSLTNTPIELFF. The CDR3 DNA follows: TGTGCCAGCAGCTTAACAAACACCCCGATTGAGCTGTTTTTT.

This clone has only a few counts. The gene calls are TRBV2 and TRBJ2-7; D remains unclear. Looked up from germline, CDR1 is SNHLY and CDR2 is FYNNEI. Trimming pared 4 bases from V and 6 bases from J, leaving 16 bases between. The CDR3 covers 14 residues. CDR3 in DNA: TGTGCCAGCAGTGTCGGATCTTTTGTAGGCGAGCAGTACTTC. Amino acids: CASSVGSFVGEQYF.

The V gene is TRBV2, the J gene TRBJ2-4; D not resolved. The CDR3 is made up of 12 amino acids. Germline V lookup: CDR1 SNHLY, CDR2 FYNNEI. Between the trimmed V and J ends, which lost 8 bases and 3 bases, there was a span of 8 bases. As DNA, the CDR3 is TGTGCCAGCGACAAGAGCAAAAACATTCAGTACTTC. Encoded protein: CASDKSKNIQYF.

The chain carries TRBV28 and TRBJ2-7; a weak D match, TRBD1 (6 bases). Germline lookup yields CDR1 MDHEN and CDR2 SYDVKM. V lost 5 bases and J 2 bases, leaving 13 bases between the germline ends. The CDR3 covers 14 residues. The CDR3 nucleotides read TGTGCCAGCAGTCGGCAGGGGTCCACCTACGAGCAGTACTTC. As protein: CASSRQGSTYEQYF.